Shown below are 27 T cell receptor beta chains from a single sample sequenced in a study of blood T cell repertoires in COVID-19. Profiled with immunoSEQ multiplex PCR; TCRdb holds only in-frame clones, not every one. This table has roughly 130,000 clones, approximately 80% appearing once. Sequencing was done on a sample of peripheral blood. The receptors were gathered from an older woman with acute or convalescent COVID-19.

CDR3 protein: CASSSDRVGYTF. In nucleotides, the CDR3 is TGTGCCAGCAGCAGTGACAGGGTTGGCTACACCTTC. V gene TRBV21-1 combines with J gene TRBJ1-2; the table's D call, TRBD1, was not checked against the DNA. TRBV21-1 is a known pseudogene. This CDR3 spans 12 amino acids.

The chain recombines TRBV7-9 with TRBJ2-3, with D unresolved. Germline V gives CDR1 SEHNR, CDR2 FQNEAQ (reference sequence). CDR3 length equals 16 residues. V shed 2 bases and J shed 2 bases, with 14 bases lying between them. CDR3 residues: CASSLPLGTPTDTQYF. In nucleotides, the CDR3 is TGTGCCAGCAGCTTACCCCTCGGTACTCCCACAGATACGCAGTATTTT.

The V gene is TRBV6-5, the J gene TRBJ2-7; D unresolved. The germline gives CDR1 MNHEY, CDR2 SVGAGI. The CDR3 covers 13 residues. V shed 7 bases and J shed 0 bases, with 10 bases lying between them. The CDR3 protein is CASMSWASYEQYF. The CDR3, as DNA: TGTGCCAGCATGAGCTGGGCCTCCTACGAGCAGTACTTC.

This rearrangement joins TRBV6-2 or TRBV6-3 to TRBJ1-6; TRBD1 agrees at 9 bases. The CDR3 totals 17 residues. V lost 6 bases and J lost 1; bases outside the gene matches: 7. Germline V gene lookup returns CDR1 MNHEY and CDR2 SVGEGT. Here the CDR3 DNA reads TGTGCCAGCAGCCCGGACAGGGGAGCGTCCTATAATTCACCCCTCCACTTT. Its protein is CASSPDRGASYNSPLHF.

J is TRBJ2-2 and V is TRBV9; a possible D gene is TRBD1 (5 bases). CDR1 and CDR2 from the germline V gene are SGDLS and YYNGEE. CDR3 length: 15 residues. V dropped 7 bases and J dropped 3 bases, with 16 bases sitting between them. CDR3 sequence: CASGRTTVYTGELFF. As DNA, the CDR3 is TGTGCCAGCGGACGAACGACAGTCTACACCGGGGAGCTGTTTTTT.

This clone was detected many times. The gene calls are TRBV2 and TRBJ2-7; tentative D call: TRBD1 (6 bases). CDR3 size: 13 residues. The V gene lost 5 bases and the J gene lost 2 bases, with 10 bases spanning the gap. Germline values: CDR1 SNHLY, CDR2 FYNNEI. In nucleotides, the CDR3 is TGTGCCAGCAGTTGGACAGCCGCCTACGAGCAGTACTTC. Protein: CASSWTAAYEQYF.

The V gene is TRBV5-6, the J gene TRBJ2-5, with D tentatively TRBD2 (6 bases). Trimming shortened V by 0 bases and J by 5 bases, and 8 bases separated the two germline ends. The CDR3 spans 13 residues. CDR1 SGHDT and CDR2 YYEEEE come from the germline V gene. The CDR3, as DNA: TGTGCCAGCAGCTTGGGCGGGGTGGAGACCCAGTACTTC. Translation gives CASSLGGVETQYF.

The CDR3 DNA reads TGCGCCAGCAGCCAGGAAAACACAGTGAATTCACCCCTCCACTTT. Protein sequence: CASSQENTVNSPLHF. This sequence joins TRBV4-1 and TRBJ1-6; unclear D gene. CDR1 MGHRA and CDR2 YSYEKL come from the germline V gene. Trimming stripped 3 bases from V and 7 bases from J, with 13 bases between. The CDR3 consists of 15 residues.

This clone was detected once. The V and J genes are TRBV3-1 (or the pseudogene TRBV3-2) and TRBJ1-1, with D possibly TRBD1 on 5 matching bases. Trimming removed 4 bases at V and 0 bases at J, with 9 bases between. Germline lookup yields CDR1 LGHDT and CDR2 YNNKEL (reference sequence). The CDR3 spans 14 residues. The CDR3 DNA follows: TGTGCCAGCAGCCTGGGGCGGATGAACACTGAAGCTTTCTTT. Protein: CASSLGRMNTEAFF.

This rearrangement joins TRBV18 to TRBJ1-1; 11 bases map to TRBD1. The V and J ends lost 5 bases and 5 bases, in that order; junction bases with no gene match: 4. This CDR3 has 14 residues. Germline lookup yields CDR1 KGHSH and CDR2 LQKENI. The CDR3 nucleotides are TGTGCCAGCTCATTGGGACAGGGGGGAACTGAAGCTTTCTTT. This codes for CASSLGQGGTEAFF.

The sample holds one count of this clone. The chain recombines TRBV12-3 or TRBV12-4 with TRBJ1-4; a weak D match, TRBD1 (5 bases). CDR3 length: 13 amino acids. The V end was cut by 4 bases, the J end by 10 bases, with 13 bases between. The CDR3 DNA is TGTGCCAGCAGTTGGGGAGGGGTTGGAAAACTGTTTTTT. The encoded protein is CASSWGGVGKLFF.

The chain is built from TRBV7-9 and TRBJ1-1; D might be TRBD1 (6 bases). The germline V gene has CDR1 SEHNR and CDR2 FQNEAQ (reference sequence). Deletions cut 0 bases from V and 1 base from J, with 12 bases between. The CDR3 extends over 16 amino acids. The CDR3 loop is CASSLAGGPGNTEAFF. In DNA, the CDR3 is TGTGCCAGCAGCTTAGCCGGGGGGCCAGGGAACACTGAAGCTTTCTTT.

This chain links TRBV2 with TRBJ1-2, with TRBD1 matching 7 bases. The ends lost 3 bases at V and 3 bases at J; junction bases unmatched: 7. CDR1 and CDR2 from the germline V gene are SNHLY and FYNNEI. This CDR3 spans 15 amino acids. CDR3 DNA sequence: TGTGCCAGCAGTGAGGGGGACAGTGAACACTATGGCTACACCTTC. It codes for CASSEGDSEHYGYTF. Filled out from reference TRBV2 and TRBJ1-2, the complete variable domain reads EPEVTQTPSHQVTQMGQEVILRCVPISNHLYFYWYRQILGQKVEFLVSFYNNEISEKSEIFDDQFSVERPDGSNFTLKIRSTKLEDSAMYFCASSEGDSEHYGYTFGSGTRLTVV.

V usage is TRBV27 and J usage is TRBJ1-1; possible D gene TRBD1, 5 bases. The germline V gene encodes CDR1 MNHEY and CDR2 SMNVEV (reference sequence). CDR3 size: 14 residues. Trimming took off 5 bases at V and 7 bases at J, with 17 bases between the two ends. This chain's CDR3 is CASSLTWRQGEAFF. In DNA form, the CDR3 reads TGTGCCAGCAGTCTCACATGGCGCCAGGGTGAAGCTTTCTTT.

The J gene is TRBJ1-1, the V gene TRBV5-1; D gene unclear. Per germline, CDR1 SGHRS and CDR2 YFSETQ. V was shortened by 5 bases and J by 3 bases, with 11 bases between the two germline ends. CDR3 length: 13 residues. CDR3 coding DNA: TGCGCCAGCAGAGGTCCCGGGGACACTGAAGCTTTCTTT. Its translation is CASRGPGDTEAFF.

The V and J genes are TRBV7-9 and TRBJ2-2, with 11 nucleotides matching TRBD1. The germline V gene encodes CDR1 SEHNR and CDR2 FQNEAQ (reference sequence). The CDR3 is 17 residues long. With 5 bases clipped from V and 7 bases from J, the junction kept 12 bases outside the gene matches. The CDR3 DNA sequence: TGTGCCAGCAGCGGCCGGACAGGGGGCATTTTGAGCGGGGAGCTGTTTTTT. It encodes CASSGRTGGILSGELFF.

J is TRBJ1-5 and V is TRBV29-1; D is uncertain. Germline V gene lookup returns CDR1 SQVTM and CDR2 ANQGSEA. The CDR3 covers 13 residues. The V end lost 4 bases, the J end lost 2 bases, and 9 bases lay between the germline ends. CDR3 in amino acids: CSVGERGNQPQHF. The CDR3 nucleotides read TGCAGCGTTGGAGAGAGGGGCAATCAGCCCCAGCATTTT.

This clone was counted a single time. The J gene is TRBJ1-3, the V gene TRBV9; D is unclear. CDR1 and CDR2 (germline): SGDLS, YYNGEE. Trimming took off 3 bases at V and 3 bases at J, with 16 bases between the two ends. This CDR3 contains 16 residues. The CDR3 sequence: CASSDGQVLGGNTIYF. The CDR3 DNA reads TGTGCCAGCAGCGATGGCCAGGTTCTGGGTGGAAACACCATATATTTT.

The rearrangement uses TRBV11-2 and TRBJ2-1; possible D gene TRBD2, 7 bases. Trimming left V 4 bases short and J 8 bases short, with 21 bases between. From germline, CDR1 is SGHAT and CDR2 FQNNGV. This CDR3 region has 16 residues. CDR3 region: CASSSRPGGLKDEQFF. The CDR3 DNA reads TGTGCCAGCAGCTCCCGACCGGGGGGCCTGAAGGATGAGCAGTTCTTC.

The J gene is TRBJ2-4, the V gene TRBV7-6, with a possible D match to TRBD1 (6 bases). V lost 1 base, J lost 6 bases, and 13 bases lay in between. The CDR3 has 15 residues. The germline V gene has CDR1 SGHVS and CDR2 FNYEAQ. CDR3 nucleotides: TGTGCCAGCAGCTTAGGAACAGGGCCCCCAAACATTCAGTACTTC. As protein: CASSLGTGPPNIQYF. Full variable domain (outside the CDR3, taken from reference TRBV7-6 and TRBJ2-4): GAGVSQSPRYKVTKRGQDVALRCDPISGHVSLYWYRQALGQGPEFLTYFNYEAQQDKSGLPNDRFSAERPEGSISTLTIQRTEQRDSAMYRCASSLGTGPPNIQYFGAGTRLSVL.

This chain connects TRBV6-5 to TRBJ1-2, with D possibly being TRBD1 (5 bases). CDR1 MNHEY and CDR2 SVGAGI come from the germline V gene. The CDR3 runs to 15 residues. V was shortened by 4 bases and J by 0 bases, with 12 bases between the two germline ends. CDR3 amino acids: CASSSDRPANYGYTF. The CDR3 DNA follows: TGTGCCAGCAGTTCCGACAGACCCGCTAACTATGGCTACACCTTC.

This clone was counted only a few times. The V and J genes are TRBV2 and TRBJ1-1, with D tentatively TRBD1 (6 bases). The CDR3 consists of 13 residues. V dropped 4 bases and J dropped 1 base, with 7 bases sitting between them. Germline V CDR1 and CDR2: SNHLY, FYNNEI. This chain's CDR3 is CASSAGENTEAFF. CDR3 nucleotide sequence: TGTGCCAGCAGTGCAGGGGAGAACACTGAAGCTTTCTTT.

This clone was seen a single time. The chain uses TRBV6-5 and TRBJ1-5; 7 bases line up with TRBD1. After removal of 6 bases from V and 1 base from J, the junction contained 6 bases not matched to a gene. The CDR3 contains 15 residues. From germline, CDR1 is MNHEY and CDR2 SVGAGI. The CDR3 nucleotides are TGTGCCAGCAGGCGACAGGGCTCCAGCAATCAGCCCCAGCATTTT. It codes for CASRRQGSSNQPQHF.

This clone has only a few counts. The CDR3 region is CASTRGGTTDTQYF. The CDR3, as DNA: TGTGCCAGCACGCGGGGGGGCACCACAGATACGCAGTATTTT. This sequence joins TRBV6-5 and TRBJ2-3; 9 bases are shared with TRBD2. The ends lost 7 bases at V and 2 bases at J; junction bases unmatched: 4. The germline V gene encodes CDR1 MNHEY and CDR2 SVGAGI. This CDR3 spans 14 amino acids.

The V gene is TRBV10-3, the J gene TRBJ2-3; D is undetermined. V lost 6 bases to trimming and J lost 6 bases, with 10 bases between them. Germline loops: CDR1 ENHRY, CDR2 SYGVKD. The CDR3 contains 12 residues. The CDR3: CAISESRDTQYF. The CDR3 bases are TGTGCCATCAGCGAATCACGGGATACGCAGTATTTT.

This sequence joins TRBV5-1 and TRBJ2-7; D is possibly TRBD2 (6 bases). This CDR3 has 12 amino acids. V was cut by 4 bases and J by 5 bases, with 10 bases left in between. The germline CDR1 and CDR2 sequences are SGHRS and YFSETQ. The CDR3 DNA follows: TGCGCCAGCAGCCGGACGGGGGACGAGCAGTACTTC. Translating gives CASSRTGDEQYF. Full variable domain (rest looked up from reference TRBV5-1 and TRBJ2-7): KAGVTQTPRYLIKTRGQQVTLSCSPISGHRSVSWYQQTPGQGLQFLFEYFSETQRNKGNFPGRFSGRQFSNSRSEMNVSTLELGDSALYLCASSRTGDEQYFGPGTRLTVT.

The chain combines TRBV2 with TRBJ2-5, with D perhaps matching TRBD2 (5 bases). With 3 bases removed from V and 0 bases from J, the gap between germline ends came to 8 bases. CDR1 and CDR2 from the germline V gene are SNHLY and FYNNEI. The length of the CDR3 is 14 residues. CDR3 nucleotides: TGTGCCAGCAGTGACAAGCGGTACCAAGAGACCCAGTACTTC. Translated: CASSDKRYQETQYF.